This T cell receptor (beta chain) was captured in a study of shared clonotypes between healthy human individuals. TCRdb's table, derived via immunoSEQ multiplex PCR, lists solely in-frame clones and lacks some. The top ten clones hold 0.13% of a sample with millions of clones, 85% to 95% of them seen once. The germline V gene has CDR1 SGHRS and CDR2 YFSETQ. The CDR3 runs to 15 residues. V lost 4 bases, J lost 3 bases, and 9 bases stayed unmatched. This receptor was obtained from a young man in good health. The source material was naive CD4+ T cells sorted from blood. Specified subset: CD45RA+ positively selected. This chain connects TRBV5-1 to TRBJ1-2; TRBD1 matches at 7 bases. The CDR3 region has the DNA TGCGCCAGCAGCACCCGGACAGGCTCACACTATGGCTACACCTTC. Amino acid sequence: CASSTRTGSHYGYTF.